This is a list of T cell receptor beta chains from one sample in a study of blood T cell repertoires in COVID-19. Profiling relied on immunoSEQ multiplex PCR, and the TCRdb table lists in-frame clones only, not all of them. The sample includes about 200,000 clones, 80% to 90% of them seen just once. The sequencing input was peripheral blood. The receptor set was obtained from a woman aged 80 or over with acute or convalescent COVID-19. Both conserved end residues are part of each CDR3. Fields, in order: V gene, J gene, CDR3 protein.

>TRBV12-3/TRBV12-4|TRBJ1-4
CASTRQGVEKLFF
>TRBV29-1|TRBJ2-1
CSVAGLAGIAYEQFF
>TRBV9|TRBJ2-5
CASSPRLAGGPSWETQYF
>TRBV5-6|TRBJ1-1
CASSFRQGAEGTEAFF
>TRBV6-6|TRBJ1-1
CASSYPGQGYTEAFF
>TRBV4-1|TRBJ2-3
CASSQEFPRASEVTDTQYF
>TRBV19|TRBJ1-1
CASSMLPGVTEAFF
>TRBV28|TRBJ1-2
CASSSPTPRLGGYTF
>TRBV9|TRBJ1-6
CASRTGTVNSPLHF
>TRBV15|TRBJ1-1
CATQTGQGEMNTEAFF
>TRBV5-6|TRBJ1-2
CASSLQNNYGYTF
>TRBV5-6|TRBJ2-3
CASSLLVLAGDTDTQYF
>TRBV6-4|TRBJ2-1
CASSAMGGRSYNEQFF
>TRBV2|TRBJ2-2
CASSVQGALNTGELFF
>TRBV18|TRBJ1-1
CASSPPNRVDTEAFF
>TRBV10-3|TRBJ2-1
CAISDGTSGNNEQFF
>TRBV28|TRBJ1-4
CASTTGNEKLFF
>TRBV18|TRBJ2-3
CASSATPSGDDTQYF
>TRBV12-3/TRBV12-4|TRBJ2-1
CASRMGAEQFF
>TRBV28|TRBJ2-3
CASSPTGGGTDTQYF
>TRBV10-3|TRBJ2-1
CAISEIAGVDEQFF
>TRBV7-2|TRBJ2-7
CASSLATTDPYEQYF
>TRBV5-1|TRBJ1-4
CASSSDPPNEKLFF
>TRBV6-5|TRBJ1-5
CATGDRSTPGPQHF
>TRBV2|TRBJ1-2
CASRQNGGSYYGYTF
>TRBV7-2|TRBJ1-3
CASSYKTGTVSGNTIYF
>TRBV5-8|TRBJ1-1
CASSLPPGFEAFF
>TRBV7-9|TRBJ2-2
CASSLAAIAVTGELFF
>TRBV4-3|TRBJ1-1
CASSHLQNTEAFF
>TRBV7-2|TRBJ2-7
CASSSGLLGEQYF
>TRBV7-2|TRBJ2-2
CASSLSGSAGELFF
>TRBV10-3|TRBJ1-6
CAIREERGDVYNSPLHF
>TRBV7-9|TRBJ1-1
CASSLSGGPAFF
>TRBV12-1|TRBJ2-7
CASSFWSSGNPYEQYF
>TRBV3-1/TRBV3-2|TRBJ1-2
CASSQQGGPTGYTF
>TRBV10-1|TRBJ2-1
CASSTSGSGNEQFF
>TRBV20-1|TRBJ1-1
CSASRGWAAEAFF
>TRBV5-1|TRBJ2-2
CASSLDTQGSAGELFF
>TRBV19|TRBJ1-5
CASSMGTGIGQPQHF
>TRBV27|TRBJ1-5
CASSPKGQLNQPQHF